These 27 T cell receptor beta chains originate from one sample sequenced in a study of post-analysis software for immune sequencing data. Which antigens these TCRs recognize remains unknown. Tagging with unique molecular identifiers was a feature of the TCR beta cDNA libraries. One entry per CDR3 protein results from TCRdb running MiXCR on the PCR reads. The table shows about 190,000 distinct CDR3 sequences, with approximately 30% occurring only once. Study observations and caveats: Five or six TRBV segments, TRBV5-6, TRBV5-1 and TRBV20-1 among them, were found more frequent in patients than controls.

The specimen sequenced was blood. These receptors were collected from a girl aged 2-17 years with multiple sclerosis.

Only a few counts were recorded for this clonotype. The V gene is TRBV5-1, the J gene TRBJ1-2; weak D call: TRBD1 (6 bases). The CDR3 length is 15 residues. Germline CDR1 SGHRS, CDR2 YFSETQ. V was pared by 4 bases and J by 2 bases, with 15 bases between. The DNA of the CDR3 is TGCGCCAGCAGCGTCGCCCTAACAGGGAACTATGGCTACACCTTC. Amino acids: CASSVALTGNYGYTF.

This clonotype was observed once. CDR3 residues: CSARRETGIISGANVLTF. The CDR3 DNA follows: TGCAGTGCTAGAAGGGAGACAGGTATTATCTCTGGGGCCAACGTCCTGACTTTC. The V and J genes are TRBV20-1 and TRBJ2-6; D may be TRBD1 (6 bases). CDR1 DFQATT and CDR2 SNEGSKA come from the germline V gene (reference sequence). The ends were cut back, 2 bases at V and 0 bases at J, with 17 bases in the middle. CDR3 size: 18 residues.

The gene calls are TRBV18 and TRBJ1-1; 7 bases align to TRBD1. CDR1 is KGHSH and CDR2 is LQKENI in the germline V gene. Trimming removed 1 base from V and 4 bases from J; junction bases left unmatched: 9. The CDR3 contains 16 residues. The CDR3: CASSPRLGQRTTEAFF. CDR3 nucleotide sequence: TGTGCCAGCTCACCACGCTTGGGACAGCGGACCACTGAAGCTTTCTTT.

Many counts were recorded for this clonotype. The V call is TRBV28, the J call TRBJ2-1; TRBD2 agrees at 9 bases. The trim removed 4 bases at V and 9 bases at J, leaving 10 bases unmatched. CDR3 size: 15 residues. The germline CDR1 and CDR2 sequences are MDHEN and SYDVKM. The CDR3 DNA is TGTGCCAGCAGTTCTAGACTAGCGGAGATGGGTGAGCAGTTCTTC. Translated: CASSSRLAEMGEQFF.

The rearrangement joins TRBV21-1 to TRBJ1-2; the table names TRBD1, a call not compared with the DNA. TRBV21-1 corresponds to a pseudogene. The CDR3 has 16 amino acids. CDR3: CASSPSSGRANYGYIF. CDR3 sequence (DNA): TGTGCCAGCAGCCCATCATCGGGCAGGGCTAACTATGGCTACATCTTC.

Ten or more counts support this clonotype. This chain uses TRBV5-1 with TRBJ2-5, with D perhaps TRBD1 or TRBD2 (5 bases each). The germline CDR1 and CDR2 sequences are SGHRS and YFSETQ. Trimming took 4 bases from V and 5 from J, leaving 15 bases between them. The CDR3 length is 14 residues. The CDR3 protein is CASSPLGGMETQYF. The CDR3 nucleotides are TGCGCCAGCAGCCCTCTTGGGGGTATGGAGACCCAGTACTTC.

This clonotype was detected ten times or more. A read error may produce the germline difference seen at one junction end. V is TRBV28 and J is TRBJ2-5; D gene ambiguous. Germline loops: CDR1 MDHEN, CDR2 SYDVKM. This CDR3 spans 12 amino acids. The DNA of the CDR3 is TGCGCCAGCAGCCTTATAGGGGAGACCCAGTACTTC. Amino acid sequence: CASSLIGETQYF.

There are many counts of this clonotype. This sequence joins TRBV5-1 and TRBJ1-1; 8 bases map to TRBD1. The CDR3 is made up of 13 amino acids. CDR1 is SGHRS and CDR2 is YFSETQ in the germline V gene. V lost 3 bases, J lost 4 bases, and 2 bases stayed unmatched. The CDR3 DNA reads TGCGCCAGCAGCTCTGACAGGGGCACTGAAGCTTTCTTT. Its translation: CASSSDRGTEAFF.

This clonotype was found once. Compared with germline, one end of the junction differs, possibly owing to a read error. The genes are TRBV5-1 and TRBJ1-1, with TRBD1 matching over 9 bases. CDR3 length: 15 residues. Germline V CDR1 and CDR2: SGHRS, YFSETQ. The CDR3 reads CASRRTGDLNTKAFF. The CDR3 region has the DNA TGCGCCAGCAGGAGGACAGGGGACTTGAACACTAAAGCTTTCTTT.

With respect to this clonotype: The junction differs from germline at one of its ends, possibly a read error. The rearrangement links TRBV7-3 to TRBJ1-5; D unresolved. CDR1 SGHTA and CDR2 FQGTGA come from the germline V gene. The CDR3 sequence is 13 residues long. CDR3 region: CASSLNSSQPQHF. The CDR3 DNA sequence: TGTGCCAGCAGCCTAAATAGCAGTCAGCCCCAGCATTTT.

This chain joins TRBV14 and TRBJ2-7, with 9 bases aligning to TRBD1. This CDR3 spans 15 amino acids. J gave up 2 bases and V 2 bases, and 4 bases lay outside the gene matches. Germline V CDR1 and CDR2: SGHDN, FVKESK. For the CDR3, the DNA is TGTGCCAGCAGCCAACCGGGACAGGGTCCCTACGAGCAGTACTTC. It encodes CASSQPGQGPYEQYF.

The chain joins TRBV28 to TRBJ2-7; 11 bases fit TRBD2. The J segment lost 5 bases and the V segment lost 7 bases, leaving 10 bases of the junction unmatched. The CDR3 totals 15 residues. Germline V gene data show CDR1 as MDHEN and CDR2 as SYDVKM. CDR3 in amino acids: CASKGITSGRHEQYF. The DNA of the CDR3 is TGTGCCAGCAAGGGTATCACTAGCGGGAGACACGAGCAGTACTTC.

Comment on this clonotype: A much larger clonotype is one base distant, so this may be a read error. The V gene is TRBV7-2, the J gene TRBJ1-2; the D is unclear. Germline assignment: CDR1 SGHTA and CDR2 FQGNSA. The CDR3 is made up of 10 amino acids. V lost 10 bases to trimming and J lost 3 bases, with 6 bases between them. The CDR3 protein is CANDHYGYTF. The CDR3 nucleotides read TGTGCCAACGACCACTATGGCTACACCTTC.

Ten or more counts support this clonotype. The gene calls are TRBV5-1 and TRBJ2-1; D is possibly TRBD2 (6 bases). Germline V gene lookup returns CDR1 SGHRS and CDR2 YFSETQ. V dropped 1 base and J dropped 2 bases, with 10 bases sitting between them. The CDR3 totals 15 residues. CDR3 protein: CASSLTSLTYNEQFF. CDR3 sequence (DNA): TGCGCCAGCAGCTTGACTAGCCTTACCTACAATGAGCAGTTCTTC.

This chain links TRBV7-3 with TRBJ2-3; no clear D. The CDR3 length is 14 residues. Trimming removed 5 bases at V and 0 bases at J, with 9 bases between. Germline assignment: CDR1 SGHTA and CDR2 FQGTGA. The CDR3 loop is CASSPQHSTDTQYF. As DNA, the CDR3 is TGTGCCAGCAGCCCACAGCATAGCACAGATACGCAGTATTTT.

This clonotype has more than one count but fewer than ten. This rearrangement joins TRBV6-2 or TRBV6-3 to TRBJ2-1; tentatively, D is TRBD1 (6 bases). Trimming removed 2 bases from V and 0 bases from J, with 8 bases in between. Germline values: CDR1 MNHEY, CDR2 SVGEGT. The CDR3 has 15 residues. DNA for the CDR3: TGTGCCAGCAGTTACGGACAGAGCTCCTACAATGAGCAGTTCTTC. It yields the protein CASSYGQSSYNEQFF.

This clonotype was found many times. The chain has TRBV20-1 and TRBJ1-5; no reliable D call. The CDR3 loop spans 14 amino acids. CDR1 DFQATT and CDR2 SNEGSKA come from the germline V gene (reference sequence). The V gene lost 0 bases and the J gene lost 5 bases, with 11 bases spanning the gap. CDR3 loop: CSARDSGSDQPQHF. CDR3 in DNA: TGCAGTGCTAGAGATTCGGGGTCCGATCAGCCCCAGCATTTT.

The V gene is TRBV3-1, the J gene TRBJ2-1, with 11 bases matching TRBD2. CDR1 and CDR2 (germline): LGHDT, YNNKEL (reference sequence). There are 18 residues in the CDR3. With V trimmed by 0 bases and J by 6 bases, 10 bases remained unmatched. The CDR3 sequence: CASSQDYLAGGLSNEQFF. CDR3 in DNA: TGTGCCAGCAGCCAAGATTATCTAGCGGGAGGCCTCTCCAATGAGCAGTTCTTC.

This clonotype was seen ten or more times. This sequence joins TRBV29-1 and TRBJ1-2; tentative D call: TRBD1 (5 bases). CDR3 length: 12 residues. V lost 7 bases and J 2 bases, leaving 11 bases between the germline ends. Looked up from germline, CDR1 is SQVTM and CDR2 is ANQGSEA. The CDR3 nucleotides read TGCAGCGGTGAGGGGTCCAACTATGGCTACACCTTC. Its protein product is CSGEGSNYGYTF.

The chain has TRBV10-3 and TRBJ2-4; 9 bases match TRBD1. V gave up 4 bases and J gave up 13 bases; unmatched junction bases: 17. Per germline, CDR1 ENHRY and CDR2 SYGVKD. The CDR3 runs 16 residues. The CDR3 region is CAISGSQGASYNEQYF. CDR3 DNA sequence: TGTGCCATCAGTGGGTCACAGGGGGCGTCCTATAATGAGCAGTACTTC.

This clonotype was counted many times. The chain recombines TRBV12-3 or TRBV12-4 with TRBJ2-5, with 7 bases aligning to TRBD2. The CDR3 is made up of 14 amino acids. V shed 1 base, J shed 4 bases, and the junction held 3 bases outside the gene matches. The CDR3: CASSLGSGIETQYF. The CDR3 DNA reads TGTGCCAGCAGTTTAGGGAGCGGGATAGAGACCCAGTACTTC.

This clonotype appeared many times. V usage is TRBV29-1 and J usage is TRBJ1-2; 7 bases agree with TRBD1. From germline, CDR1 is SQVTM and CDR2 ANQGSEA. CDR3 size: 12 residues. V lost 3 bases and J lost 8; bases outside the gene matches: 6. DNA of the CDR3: TGCAGCGTTGACCAGGGGGAAGGCGGCTACACCTTC. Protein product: CSVDQGEGGYTF.

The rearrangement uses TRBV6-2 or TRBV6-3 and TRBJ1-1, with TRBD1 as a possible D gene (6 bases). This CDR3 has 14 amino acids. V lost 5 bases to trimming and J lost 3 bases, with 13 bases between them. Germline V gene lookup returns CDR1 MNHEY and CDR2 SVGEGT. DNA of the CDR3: TGTGCCAGCAGTCGTAACAGGGTTGACACTGAAGCTTTCTTT. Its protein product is CASSRNRVDTEAFF.

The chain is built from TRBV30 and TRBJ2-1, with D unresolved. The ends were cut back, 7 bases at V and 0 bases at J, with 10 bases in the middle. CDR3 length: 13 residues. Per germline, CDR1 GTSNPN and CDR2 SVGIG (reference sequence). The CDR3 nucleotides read TGTGCCTTACGACGTCTCTCCTACAATGAGCAGTTCTTC. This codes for CALRRLSYNEQFF.

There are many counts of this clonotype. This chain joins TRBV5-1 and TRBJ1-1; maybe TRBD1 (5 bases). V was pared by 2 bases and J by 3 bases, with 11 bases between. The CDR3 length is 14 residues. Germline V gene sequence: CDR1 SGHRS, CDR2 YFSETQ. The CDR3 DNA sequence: TGCGCCAGCAGCTTCGGGGGAAGGGACACTGAAGCTTTCTTT. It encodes CASSFGGRDTEAFF. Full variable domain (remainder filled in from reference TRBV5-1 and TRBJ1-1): KAGVTQTPRYLIKTRGQQVTLSCSPISGHRSVSWYQQTPGQGLQFLFEYFSETQRNKGNFPGRFSGRQFSNSRSEMNVSTLELGDSALYLCASSFGGRDTEAFFGQGTRLTVV.

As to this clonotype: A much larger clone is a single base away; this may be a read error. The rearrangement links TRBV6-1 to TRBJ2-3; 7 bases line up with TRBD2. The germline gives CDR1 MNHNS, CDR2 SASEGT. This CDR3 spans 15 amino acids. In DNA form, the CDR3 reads TGTACCAGCAGTGGTCCACGCGGGGGAGCAGATACGCAGTATTTT. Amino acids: CTSSGPRGGADTQYF.

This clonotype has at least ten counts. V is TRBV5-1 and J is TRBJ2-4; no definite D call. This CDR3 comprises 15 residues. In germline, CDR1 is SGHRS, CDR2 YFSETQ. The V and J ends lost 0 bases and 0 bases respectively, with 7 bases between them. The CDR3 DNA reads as TGCGCCAGCAGCTTGGGGGCGATAGCCAAAAACATTCAGTACTTC. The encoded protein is CASSLGAIAKNIQYF.